A selection of T cell receptor beta chains follows, all from one sample in a study of T cell responses to AZD1222 COVID-19 vaccine. Clones were sequenced by immunoSEQ multiplex PCR, and TCRdb holds only the in-frame ones, with some missing. The repertoire holds more than 150,000 clones, with about 93% as singletons. Sequencing was performed on peripheral blood, taken 28 days after the second AZD1222 dose. Receptors originate from an adult who received the AZD1222 COVID-19 vaccine. Each CDR3 is given with its conserved first and last residue. The order of the fields is clone size, V gene, D gene, J gene, CDR3 protein, CDR3 DNA. The D gene is left open where the match is weak. Clone size appears in some rows only: once, few, many, or a class for an expanded clone.

clone size: .; V gene: TRBV9; D gene: .; J gene: TRBJ1-6; CDR3 protein: CASTSLEEGGDLDSPLHF; CDR3 DNA: TGTGCCAGCACATCCCTGGAGGAGGGGGGGGATTTGGATTCACCCCTCCACTTT
clone size: .; V gene: TRBV27; D gene: .; J gene: TRBJ1-6; CDR3 protein: CASSLSFTTLNSPLHF; CDR3 DNA: TGTGCCAGCAGTTTATCGTTCACAACCTTGAATTCACCCCTCCACTTT
clone size: .; V gene: TRBV5-1; D gene: .; J gene: TRBJ1-4; CDR3 protein: CASSLDRSNEKLFF; CDR3 DNA: TGCGCCAGCAGCTTGGACAGGAGTAATGAAAAACTGTTTTTT
clone size: .; V gene: TRBV19; D gene: TRBD2; J gene: TRBJ2-5; CDR3 protein: CASSIGLAGPQETQYF; CDR3 DNA: TGTGCCAGTAGTATAGGGCTAGCGGGCCCCCAAGAGACCCAGTACTTC
clone size: .; V gene: TRBV15; D gene: .; J gene: TRBJ1-5; CDR3 protein: CATSRDTGANQPQHF; CDR3 DNA: TGTGCCACCAGCAGGGATACGGGAGCAAATCAGCCCCAGCATTTT
clone size: .; V gene: TRBV6-1; D gene: .; J gene: TRBJ2-7; CDR3 protein: CASSERWAPDAYKSWEQYF; CDR3 DNA: TGTGCCAGCAGTGAACGGTGGGCACCGGACGCTTATAAATCGTGGGAGCAGTACTTC
clone size: once; V gene: TRBV5-4; D gene: .; J gene: TRBJ2-7; CDR3 protein: CASSWGVGMGGEQYF; CDR3 DNA: TGTGCCAGCAGCTGGGGCGTGGGGATGGGAGGCGAGCAGTACTTC
clone size: .; V gene: TRBV9; D gene: TRBD1; J gene: TRBJ2-7; CDR3 protein: CASSVGGDRSSYEQYF; CDR3 DNA: TGTGCCAGCAGCGTAGGAGGGGACAGAAGCTCCTACGAGCAGTACTTC
clone size: .; V gene: TRBV29-1; D gene: TRBD1; J gene: TRBJ2-7; CDR3 protein: CSVALGTGGVEQYF; CDR3 DNA: TGCAGCGTTGCCTTAGGGACAGGGGGCGTCGAGCAGTACTTC
clone size: .; V gene: TRBV30; D gene: .; J gene: TRBJ2-1; CDR3 protein: CAWSVLRERYNEQFF; CDR3 DNA: TGTGCCTGGAGTGTTCTCCGGGAAAGATACAATGAGCAGTTCTTC
clone size: .; V gene: TRBV7-3; D gene: .; J gene: TRBJ2-1; CDR3 protein: CASSLGANEQFF; CDR3 DNA: TGTGCCAGCAGCTTAGGAGCCAATGAGCAGTTCTTC
clone size: .; V gene: TRBV10-1; D gene: TRBD2; J gene: TRBJ2-1; CDR3 protein: CASSGLAANSYNEQFF; CDR3 DNA: TGCGCCAGCAGTGGTCTAGCGGCGAACTCCTACAATGAGCAGTTCTTC
clone size: .; V gene: TRBV7-8; D gene: TRBD2; J gene: TRBJ2-1; CDR3 protein: CASSLVSFSTSGYNEQFF; CDR3 DNA: TGTGCCAGCAGCTTAGTCAGTTTTTCGACTAGCGGTTACAATGAGCAGTTCTTC
clone size: .; V gene: TRBV7-2; D gene: .; J gene: TRBJ2-3; CDR3 protein: CASSLVMARSTDTQYF; CDR3 DNA: TGTGCCAGCAGCTTAGTTATGGCCCGTTCCACAGATACGCAGTATTTT
clone size: .; V gene: TRBV19; D gene: .; J gene: TRBJ2-1; CDR3 protein: CASRSLGGLNEQFF; CDR3 DNA: TGTGCCAGTAGATCATTGGGTGGGTTGAATGAGCAGTTCTTC
clone size: .; V gene: TRBV6-1; D gene: .; J gene: TRBJ2-3; CDR3 protein: CASSEENGDTDTQYF; CDR3 DNA: TGTGCCAGCAGTGAAGAGAACGGAGACACAGATACGCAGTATTTT
clone size: once; V gene: TRBV30; D gene: TRBD2; J gene: TRBJ2-5; CDR3 protein: CACGLAGDRQTQYF; CDR3 DNA: TGTGCCTGCGGACTAGCGGGGGACCGGCAGACCCAGTACTTC
clone size: .; V gene: TRBV11-3; D gene: TRBD1; J gene: TRBJ1-5; CDR3 protein: CASSLGWTGNYQPQHF; CDR3 DNA: TGTGCCAGCAGCTTAGGATGGACAGGGAACTATCAGCCCCAGCATTTT
clone size: .; V gene: TRBV7-8; D gene: TRBD2; J gene: TRBJ2-7; CDR3 protein: CASSLVALGGGTVQYF; CDR3 DNA: TGTGCCAGCAGCTTAGTGGCCCTTGGCGGGGGGACCGTGCAGTACTTC
clone size: .; V gene: TRBV10-3; D gene: .; J gene: TRBJ2-2; CDR3 protein: CAISLGGTGELFF; CDR3 DNA: TGTGCCATCTCACTGGGTGGCACCGGGGAGCTGTTTTTT